The 20 T cell receptor beta chains reported below all come from one sample, sequenced in a study of OX40 agonist ivuxolimab in advanced cancers. Measured with immunoSEQ multiplex PCR; TCRdb has only the in-frame clones, and not every one. The sample has 35,000 to 40,000 clones, around 87% seen once. The material was CD4+ or CD8+ T cells sorted from blood, obtained in a trial of the OX40 agonist ivuxolimab. The source is an adult with an advanced solid tumor such as melanoma, head and neck, liver or kidney cancer.

The gene calls are TRBV20-1 and TRBJ2-7, with a possible D match to TRBD1 (6 bases). Germline lookup yields CDR1 DFQATT and CDR2 SNEGSKA (reference sequence). The CDR3 length is 11 residues. V was pared by 3 bases and J by 7 bases, with 10 bases between. Here the CDR3 reads CSASYQGEQYF. The CDR3 coding sequence is TGCAGTGCTAGTTACCAGGGGGAGCAGTACTTC.

The CDR3 spells CATVTSGSTYEQYF. CDR3 DNA sequence: TGTGCCACCGTGACTAGCGGATCAACCTACGAGCAGTACTTC. V gene TRBV19 combines with J gene TRBJ2-7; 9 nucleotides line up with TRBD2. V shed 10 bases and J 2 bases; nucleotides not matched to a gene: 9. In germline, CDR1 is LNHDA, CDR2 SQIVND (reference sequence). This CDR3 comprises 14 residues.

V is TRBV9 and J is TRBJ2-5; D is possibly TRBD1 (5 bases). The V and J ends lost 0 bases and 4 bases respectively, with 16 bases between them. The germline gives CDR1 SGDLS, CDR2 YYNGEE. The CDR3 length is 16 residues. As DNA, the CDR3 is TGTGCCAGCAGCGTAGCCCCGGCGGCAGGGTCAGAGACCCAGTACTTC. Amino acid sequence: CASSVAPAAGSETQYF.

This sequence joins TRBV9 and TRBJ2-3; 7 nucleotides agree with TRBD2. The CDR3 extends over 16 amino acids. V trimming: 0 bases; J trimming: 1 base; junction bases outside the gene matches: 5. In germline, CDR1 is SGDLS, CDR2 YYNGEE. CDR3 in DNA: TGTGCCAGCAGCGTAGTGCATGGGAGGGGCACAGATACGCAGTATTTT. Its protein is CASSVVHGRGTDTQYF.

The chain recombines TRBV27 with TRBJ2-5; no clear D. Deletions cut 3 bases from V and 5 bases from J, with 10 bases between. The length of the CDR3 is 13 residues. Germline V gene sequence: CDR1 MNHEY, CDR2 SMNVEV (reference sequence). In DNA, the CDR3 is TGTGCCAGCAGTTTTCTGGCTGGTGAGACCCAGTACTTC. It is translated as CASSFLAGETQYF.

This clone showed up just once. This chain joins TRBV6-1 and TRBJ2-1; no definite D call. V lost 5 bases, J lost 2 bases, and 13 bases lay in between. Per the germline V gene, CDR1 is MNHNS and CDR2 is SASEGT. CDR3 size: 15 residues. CDR3 sequence: CASSSDGGAYNEQFF. The CDR3 nucleotides are TGTGCCAGCAGTTCTGACGGTGGAGCCTACAATGAGCAGTTCTTC.

V usage is TRBV7-8 and J usage is TRBJ2-5, with D possibly TRBD1 on 6 matching bases. The CDR3 spans 14 residues. Germline loops: CDR1 SGHVS, CDR2 FQNEAQ. V lost 2 bases, J lost 5 bases, and 12 bases lay in between. CDR3 sequence (DNA): TGTGCCAGCAGCTTACAGGGGTCCTCGGAGACCCAGTACTTC. Its protein product is CASSLQGSSETQYF. The full variable domain, completed using reference TRBV7-8 and TRBJ2-5, is GAGVSQSPRYKVAKRGQDVALRCDPISGHVSLFWYQQALGQGPEFLTYFQNEAQLDKSGLPSDRFFAERPEGSVSTLKIQRTQQEDSAVYLCASSLQGSSETQYFGPGTRLLVL.

The J gene is TRBJ1-5, the V gene TRBV2; unclear D gene. Germline V gives CDR1 SNHLY, CDR2 FYNNEI. This CDR3 has 14 amino acids. Trimming removed 7 bases from V and 9 bases from J, with 19 bases in between. CDR3 nucleotide sequence: TGTGCCAGCAACGAAGTCGGACGACAAGGGCCCCAGCATTTT. It translates to CASNEVGRQGPQHF.

The chain is built from TRBV11-2 and TRBJ2-7; no reliable D call. V was trimmed by 1 base and J by 11 bases, leaving 15 bases between them. This CDR3 contains 13 residues. CDR1 is SGHAT and CDR2 is FQNNGV in the germline V gene. The CDR3 loop reads CASSLVEASREYF. The CDR3 nucleotides are TGTGCCAGCAGCTTAGTAGAGGCATCTCGGGAGTACTTC.

J is TRBJ2-3 and V is TRBV30; D gene unclear. The CDR3 is 13 residues long. Germline V CDR1 and CDR2: GTSNPN, SVGIG (reference sequence). V dropped 4 bases and J dropped 1 base, with 9 bases sitting between them. The CDR3 reads CAWTQWGTDTQYF. In nucleotides, the CDR3 is TGTGCCTGGACCCAATGGGGCACAGATACGCAGTATTTT.

The chain joins TRBV15 to TRBJ1-4; 7 nucleotides agree with TRBD1. The CDR3 is made up of 14 amino acids. Trimming took 5 bases from V and 1 from J; bases not matched to a gene: 1. Germline values: CDR1 LNHNV, CDR2 YYDKDF (reference sequence). The CDR3 protein is CATSRDRTNEKLFF. The CDR3 DNA is TGTGCCACCAGCCGGGACAGAACTAATGAAAAACTGTTTTTT.

The chain couples TRBV2 to TRBJ2-4; tentatively, D is TRBD2 (7 bases). CDR1 is SNHLY, CDR2 FYNNEI, per germline. There are 11 residues in the CDR3. V lost 7 bases and J 9 bases, leaving 10 bases between the germline ends. The CDR3 DNA follows: TGTGCCAGCAAAGGGGGGGCCATTCAGTACTTC. This codes for CASKGGAIQYF.

The V and J genes are TRBV5-1 and TRBJ2-3; 8 bases line up with TRBD1. This CDR3 is 15 amino acids long. Germline loops: CDR1 SGHRS, CDR2 YFSETQ. Trimming removed 4 bases from V and 3 bases from J; junction bases left unmatched: 7. In DNA form, the CDR3 reads TGCGCCAGCAGCCTAAGGACAGGGCCTACAGATACGCAGTATTTT. Translating gives CASSLRTGPTDTQYF.

The chain is built from TRBV4-1 and TRBJ1-5; D gene uncertain. The CDR3 runs to 16 residues. Germline lookup yields CDR1 MGHRA and CDR2 YSYEKL. Deletions cut 4 bases from V and 1 base from J, with 14 bases between. Here the CDR3 DNA reads TGCGCCAGCAGCCGACTCCATTTGGCAAGCAATCAGCCCCAGCATTTT. It encodes CASSRLHLASNQPQHF.

This CDR3 reads CASSLDSEANEKLFF. For the CDR3, the DNA is TGTGCCAGCAGCCTGGACTCTGAGGCAAATGAAAAACTGTTTTTT. V usage is TRBV2 and J usage is TRBJ1-4; D remains ambiguous. The V end lost 6 bases, the J end lost 5 bases, and 16 bases lay between the germline ends. The CDR3 is made up of 15 amino acids. Germline V lookup: CDR1 SNHLY, CDR2 FYNNEI. The whole variable domain, filled in from reference TRBV2 and TRBJ1-4, reads EPEVTQTPSHQVTQMGQEVILRCVPISNHLYFYWYRQILGQKVEFLVSFYNNEISEKSEIFDDQFSVERPDGSNFTLKIRSTKLEDSAMYFCASSLDSEANEKLFFGSGTQLSVL.

In DNA form, the CDR3 reads TGTGCCAGCAGTGAATGGGCACAAGAGACCCAGTACTTC. Residues: CASSEWAQETQYF. This sequence joins TRBV25-1 and TRBJ2-5; D is uncertain. Looked up from germline, CDR1 is MGHDK and CDR2 is SYGVNS. The CDR3 consists of 13 residues. Between the trimmed V and J ends, which lost 1 base and 2 bases, there was a span of 5 bases.

The chain couples TRBV6-1 to TRBJ1-3; D remains ambiguous. In germline, CDR1 is MNHNS, CDR2 SASEGT. Between the trimmed V and J ends, which lost 2 bases and 0 bases, there was a span of 8 bases. The CDR3 consists of 15 residues. The CDR3 DNA follows: TGTGCCAGCAGTGAATTAGCGGACTCTGGAAACACCATATATTTT. Translating gives CASSELADSGNTIYF.

The chain employs TRBV19 and TRBJ2-7; TRBD1 aligns across 10 bases. Losses at the gene ends were 3 bases for V and 3 bases for J; bases not matched to a gene: 2. Per the germline V gene, CDR1 is LNHDA and CDR2 is SQIVND (reference sequence). The CDR3 has 14 residues. Here the CDR3 DNA reads TGTGCCAGTAGTATGGGACAGGGGTTCTACGAGCAGTACTTC. Residues: CASSMGQGFYEQYF. Variable domain in full (rest from reference TRBV19 and TRBJ2-7): DGGITQSPKYLFRKEGQNVTLSCEQNLNHDAMYWYRQDPGQGLRLIYYSQIVNDFQKGDIAEGYSVSREKKESFPLTVTSAQKNPTAFYLCASSMGQGFYEQYFGPGTRLTVT.

The V gene is TRBV18, the J gene TRBJ2-7, with D unclear. Germline values: CDR1 KGHSH, CDR2 LQKENI. The ends were cut back, 3 bases at V and 5 bases at J, with 11 bases in the middle. CDR3 length: 13 amino acids. Here the CDR3 DNA reads TGTGCCAGCTCACCGGACCAATCCGACGAGCAGTACTTC. Its protein is CASSPDQSDEQYF.

The CDR3 DNA reads TGCAGCGTTGTAACGGCTTACTCTAGCACAGATACGCAGTATTTT. This codes for CSVVTAYSSTDTQYF. The V and J genes are TRBV29-1 and TRBJ2-3; D ambiguous. Germline values: CDR1 SQVTM, CDR2 ANQGSEA. V gave up 4 bases and J gave up 0 bases, with 14 bases separating them. CDR3 size: 15 residues.